The rows below give T cell receptor beta chains drawn from one sample of a study of shared clonotypes between healthy human individuals. Clones were sequenced by immunoSEQ multiplex PCR, and TCRdb holds only the in-frame ones, with some missing. This table holds about 2.1 million clones, 85% to 95% found once. Sequenced input: naive CD8+ T cells from PBMCs. These receptors all come from a man between 18 and 29 years old in good health. Some clones in this sample may be carry-over from other donors' samples. Both conserved end residues are part of each CDR3. Each record gives: V gene, J gene, D gene, clone size, CDR3 DNA, CDR3 protein. The D gene is left open where the match is weak. Not all rows give a size; the values are once, few, many and, for expanded clones, a class.

V gene: TRBV27; J gene: TRBJ2-3; D gene: TRBD2; clone size: once; CDR3 DNA: TGTGCCAGCAGTTTAGGGCCTGGAGCGGGAGCAGATACGCAGTATTTT; CDR3 protein: CASSLGPGAGADTQYF
V gene: TRBV27; J gene: TRBJ2-7; D gene: -; clone size: -; CDR3 DNA: TGTGCCAGCAGTGCAGTAGGGACGTACGAGCAGTACTTC; CDR3 protein: CASSAVGTYEQYF
V gene: TRBV28; J gene: TRBJ2-7; D gene: -; clone size: few; CDR3 DNA: TGTGCCAGCAGTCCACAGACTAGCTACGAGCAGTACTTC; CDR3 protein: CASSPQTSYEQYF
V gene: TRBV7-9; J gene: TRBJ2-1; D gene: -; clone size: -; CDR3 DNA: TGTGCCAGCAGCTTAACCGGACTCAGCTACAATGAGCAGTTCTTC; CDR3 protein: CASSLTGLSYNEQFF
V gene: TRBV5-1; J gene: TRBJ1-2; D gene: -; clone size: -; CDR3 DNA: TGCGCCAGCAGCTTGGCCGGGGGCGGAGGCTATGGCTACACCTTC; CDR3 protein: CASSLAGGGGYGYTF
V gene: TRBV28; J gene: TRBJ1-3; D gene: -; clone size: -; CDR3 DNA: TGTGCGGGGAGGGGCGGACGACGCTCTGGAAACACCATATATTTT; CDR3 protein: CAGRGGRRSGNTIYF
V gene: TRBV6-5; J gene: TRBJ2-3; D gene: -; clone size: -; CDR3 DNA: TGTGCCAGCAGTTACGAGGCGGGGAGCACAGATACGCAGTATTTT; CDR3 protein: CASSYEAGSTDTQYF
V gene: TRBV19; J gene: TRBJ1-5; D gene: TRBD1; clone size: -; CDR3 DNA: TGTGCCAGTAGCCCAGGACAGGGGCTGGTCAATCAGCCCCAGCATTTT; CDR3 protein: CASSPGQGLVNQPQHF
V gene: TRBV7-9; J gene: TRBJ2-5; D gene: -; clone size: once; CDR3 DNA: TGTGCCAGCAGCTTAGGGGGACTGGAGACCCAGTACTTC; CDR3 protein: CASSLGGLETQYF
V gene: TRBV9; J gene: TRBJ2-5; D gene: TRBD1; clone size: -; CDR3 DNA: TGTGCCAGCAGCGTAGGCGGGACAGGGAGGGAGACCCAGTACTTC; CDR3 protein: CASSVGGTGRETQYF
V gene: TRBV27; J gene: TRBJ1-1; D gene: TRBD1; clone size: -; CDR3 DNA: TGTGCCAGCAGCCAGCCGGGACAGGGGACCACTGAAGCTTTCTTT; CDR3 protein: CASSQPGQGTTEAFF
V gene: TRBV5-5; J gene: TRBJ1-4; D gene: TRBD1; clone size: -; CDR3 DNA: TGTGCCAGCAGCTCGGGACAGGGCCCTAATGAAAAACTGTTTTTT; CDR3 protein: CASSSGQGPNEKLFF
V gene: TRBV27; J gene: TRBJ1-1; D gene: -; clone size: -; CDR3 DNA: TGTGCCAGCAGTTTATCGGCGGGTTTCAAGACTGAAGCTTTCTTT; CDR3 protein: CASSLSAGFKTEAFF
V gene: TRBV5-4; J gene: TRBJ2-1; D gene: TRBD2; clone size: -; CDR3 DNA: TGTGCCAGCAGCCTGGGACTAGCGGGGAACAATGAGCAGTTCTTC; CDR3 protein: CASSLGLAGNNEQFF
V gene: TRBV28; J gene: TRBJ2-3; D gene: -; clone size: -; CDR3 DNA: TGTGCCAGCAGTTTCATGAGGGCAGATACGCAGTATTTT; CDR3 protein: CASSFMRADTQYF
V gene: TRBV28; J gene: TRBJ2-2; D gene: -; clone size: -; CDR3 DNA: TGTGCCAGCAGGGGGCGAAGGCTCCCGAGGGCCGGGGAGCTGTTTTTT; CDR3 protein: CASRGRRLPRAGELFF
V gene: TRBV18; J gene: TRBJ2-3; D gene: -; clone size: once; CDR3 DNA: TGTGCCAGCTCACCAACGGCCTCTAGCACAGATACGCAGTATTTT; CDR3 protein: CASSPTASSTDTQYF
V gene: TRBV4-3; J gene: TRBJ2-7; D gene: TRBD1; clone size: -; CDR3 DNA: TGCGCCAGCAGCCAAGATCTTGATTACGGGACAGGGCCTACCTACGAGCAGTACTTC; CDR3 protein: CASSQDLDYGTGPTYEQYF
V gene: TRBV25-1; J gene: TRBJ1-2; D gene: -; clone size: few; CDR3 DNA: TGTGCCAGCAGTGAATGGGGTTCCGGTGGCTACACCTTC; CDR3 protein: CASSEWGSGGYTF
V gene: TRBV6-5; J gene: TRBJ2-1; D gene: TRBD2; clone size: -; CDR3 DNA: TGTGCCAGCAGTTACTCGGCGGGAGAAGCCTACAATGAGCAGTTCTTC; CDR3 protein: CASSYSAGEAYNEQFF
V gene: TRBV6-1; J gene: TRBJ1-2; D gene: -; clone size: once; CDR3 DNA: TGTGCCAGCAGTGAGGGGTATGGCTACACCTTC; CDR3 protein: CASSEGYGYTF
V gene: TRBV6-6; J gene: TRBJ1-5; D gene: -; clone size: few; CDR3 DNA: TGTGCCAGCAGCGGGGGGGCGCGGGACAATCAGCCCCAGCATTTT; CDR3 protein: CASSGGARDNQPQHF
V gene: TRBV30; J gene: TRBJ2-5; D gene: -; clone size: -; CDR3 DNA: TGTGCCTGCACAACAGAGGAGGGGGGAGTCGGCGAGACCCAGTACTTC; CDR3 protein: CACTTEEGGVGETQYF
V gene: TRBV5-1; J gene: TRBJ1-1; D gene: -; clone size: -; CDR3 DNA: TGCGCCAGCAGTGGTACCACTGAAGCTTTCTTT; CDR3 protein: CASSGTTEAFF
V gene: TRBV30; J gene: TRBJ2-2; D gene: -; clone size: -; CDR3 DNA: TGTGCCTGGGCAACGGGACTCCGCGGGGAGCTGTTTTTT; CDR3 protein: CAWATGLRGELFF
V gene: TRBV28; J gene: TRBJ2-2; D gene: -; clone size: -; CDR3 DNA: TGTGCCAGCAGTTTAATATCTACTTCGAACACCGGGGAGCTGTTTTTT; CDR3 protein: CASSLISTSNTGELFF
V gene: TRBV21-1; J gene: TRBJ1-1; D gene: -; clone size: -; CDR3 DNA: TGTGCCAGCAGCTCCCGGACAGAATTGAACACTGAAGCTTTCTTT; CDR3 protein: CASSSRTELNTEAFF
V gene: TRBV4-1; J gene: TRBJ2-3; D gene: TRBD1; clone size: -; CDR3 DNA: TGCGCCAGCAGCCAAGGCCGACAGGGGTTAATGGATACGCAGTATTTT; CDR3 protein: CASSQGRQGLMDTQYF
V gene: TRBV4-1; J gene: TRBJ1-5; D gene: -; clone size: -; CDR3 DNA: TGCGCCAGCAGCCAAGTCTTCACGGCGGGGAGCTGGGTGCCCCAGCATTTT; CDR3 protein: CASSQVFTAGSWVPQHF
V gene: TRBV28; J gene: TRBJ2-3; D gene: TRBD1; clone size: -; CDR3 DNA: TGTGCCAGCAGCTGGACAGGGGCGGGCACAGATACGCAGTATTTT; CDR3 protein: CASSWTGAGTDTQYF
V gene: TRBV27; J gene: TRBJ2-7; D gene: TRBD2; clone size: -; CDR3 DNA: TGTGCCAGCAGCCTACTCGGGGGAGGGGACTCCTACGAGCAGTACTTC; CDR3 protein: CASSLLGGGDSYEQYF
V gene: TRBV13; J gene: TRBJ2-3; D gene: -; clone size: -; CDR3 DNA: TGTGCCAGCAGTACCGCTGAGGGGATGGATACGCAGTATTTT; CDR3 protein: CASSTAEGMDTQYF